One sample yielded the 10 T cell receptor beta chains listed below, sequenced in a study of vaccination and CD4 T cells after COVID-19. Stated time point: late sampling 161 to 241 days after vaccination in a few convalescent patients. Treatment noted: roughly 11-day PBMC culture with coronavirus spike peptide pools or control peptides (ViraFEST assay). Cultured CD4+ T cells had their DNA profiled by the Oncomine TCR Beta short-read assay. A single record per CDR3 protein comes from TCRdb applying MiXCR to the PCR reads. The sample holds 25,000 to 30,000 distinct CDR3 sequences; around 41% are singletons and the top ten take around 5%. These receptors have no known antigen. The specimen was CD4+ T cells from blood, cultured in vitro, collected about 7 months after SARS-CoV-2 vaccination. These receptors were collected from a human donor who had recovered from COVID-19.

This clonotype came up a few times. This rearrangement joins TRBV28 to TRBJ2-7, with a possible D match to TRBD2 (7 bases). This CDR3 region has 12 residues. Per germline, CDR1 MDHEN and CDR2 SYDVKM. V shed 8 bases and J shed 6 bases, with 14 bases lying between them. In DNA, the CDR3 is TGTGCCAGCGGGAGGGGGTTCGGCGAGCAGTACTTC. Residues: CASGRGFGEQYF.

J is TRBJ1-5 and V is TRBV14; unclear D gene. Trimming took 8 bases from V and 4 from J, leaving 6 bases between them. CDR1 is SGHDN, CDR2 FVKESK, per germline. The CDR3 runs to 11 residues. The CDR3 here is CASEENQPQHF. In DNA form, the CDR3 reads TGTGCCAGCGAGGAGAATCAGCCCCAGCATTTT.

The chain employs TRBV6-1 and TRBJ1-5; D uncertain. This CDR3 is built from 15 residues. Between the trimmed V and J ends, which lost 3 bases and 3 bases, there was a span of 12 bases. Looked up from germline, CDR1 is MNHNS and CDR2 is SASEGT. CDR3 bases: TGTGCCAGCAGTGAGGGCCAAGGGTACAATCAGCCCCAGCATTTT. This translates into CASSEGQGYNQPQHF.

This rearrangement joins TRBV28 to TRBJ1-5; D is ambiguous. The V end lost 4 bases, the J end lost 8 bases, and 18 bases lay between the germline ends. Germline-derived CDR1 and CDR2 are MDHEN and SYDVKM. The CDR3 totals 15 residues. The CDR3 spells CASSSGGMLLEPQHF. The CDR3 bases are TGTGCCAGCAGTTCGGGAGGAATGCTTTTGGAGCCCCAGCATTTT.

This clonotype showed up just a few times. The chain employs TRBV7-6 and TRBJ2-1; D may be TRBD2 (6 bases). V lost 5 bases to trimming and J lost 8 bases, with 10 bases between them. Per germline, CDR1 SGHVS and CDR2 FNYEAQ. There are 12 residues in the CDR3. The DNA for the CDR3 is TGTGCCAGCAGCGCGGGACCCCATGAGCAGTTCTTC. This translates into CASSAGPHEQFF.

This clonotype was seen more than once but under ten times. The chain has TRBV27 and TRBJ2-7; D gene unclear. This CDR3 spans 15 amino acids. The V gene's germline CDR1 is MNHEY and CDR2 SMNVEV (reference sequence). V was shortened by 6 bases and J by 3 bases, with 18 bases between the two germline ends. The CDR3 DNA reads as TGTGCCAGCAGGTCCGGGTCTAGGGCATACTACGAGCAGTACTTC. It codes for CASRSGSRAYYEQYF.

J is TRBJ2-3 and V is TRBV10-1, with D possibly TRBD1 on 6 matching bases. Trimming cost V 9 bases and J 5 bases, with 21 bases left between them. The CDR3 sequence is 15 residues long. Germline lookup yields CDR1 WNHNN and CDR2 SYGVQD (reference sequence). This CDR3 is CARTPGAPAIDTQYF. The CDR3, as DNA: TGCGCCAGGACGCCAGGGGCGCCTGCGATAGATACGCAGTATTTT.

This clonotype was recorded a few times. The chain links TRBV18 to TRBJ2-5; the D gene is possibly TRBD2 (6 bases). The CDR3 runs to 17 residues. Trimming took off 0 bases at V and 5 bases at J, with 19 bases between the two ends. Germline CDR1 is KGHSH and CDR2 is LQKENI. CDR3 nucleotides: TGTGCCAGCTCACCACCTAGCGGACTGCAGGGCAGGGAGACCCAGTACTTC. This translates into CASSPPSGLQGRETQYF.

This clonotype was seen a few times. The chain joins TRBV15 to TRBJ2-1, with a weak D call TRBD1 (5 bases). The V and J ends lost 2 bases and 1 base respectively, with 9 bases between them. The CDR3 runs to 15 residues. Per germline, CDR1 LNHNV and CDR2 YYDKDF (reference sequence). DNA for the CDR3: TGTGCCACCAGCAGATTGCAGGGTTCCTACAATGAGCAGTTCTTC. It translates to CATSRLQGSYNEQFF. The full variable domain, rest sourced from reference TRBV15 and TRBJ2-1, is DAMVIQNPRYQVTQFGKPVTLSCSQTLNHNVMYWYQQKSSQAPKLLFHYYDKDFNNEADTPDNFQSRRPNTSFCFLDIRSPGLGDTAMYLCATSRLQGSYNEQFFGPGTRLTVL.

The rearrangement links TRBV15 to TRBJ2-7; 8 bases are a match to TRBD1. Germline V lookup: CDR1 LNHNV, CDR2 YYDKDF (reference sequence). The trim removed 3 bases at V and 6 bases at J, leaving 13 bases unmatched. The CDR3 totals 16 residues. The CDR3 DNA reads TGTGCCACCAGCAGGGACAGGGTACCCCTCGTCTCCGAGCAGTACTTC. The encoded protein is CATSRDRVPLVSEQYF.